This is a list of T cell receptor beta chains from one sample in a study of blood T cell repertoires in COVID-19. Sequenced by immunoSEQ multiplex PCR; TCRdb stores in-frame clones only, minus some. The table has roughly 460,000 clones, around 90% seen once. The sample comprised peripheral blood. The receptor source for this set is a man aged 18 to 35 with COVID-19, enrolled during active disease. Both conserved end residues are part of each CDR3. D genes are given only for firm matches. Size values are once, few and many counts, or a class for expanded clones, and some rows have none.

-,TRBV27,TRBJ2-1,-,TGTGCCAGCAGTCCGGAGGGATGGGGGATCAATGAGCAGTTCTTC,CASSPEGWGINEQFF
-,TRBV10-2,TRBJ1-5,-,TGCGCCAGCACCTTCGGGGAGGTGGGTCAGCCCCAGCATTTT,CASTFGEVGQPQHF
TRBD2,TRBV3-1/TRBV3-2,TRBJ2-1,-,TGTGCCAGCAGCCAAGATCGACTAGCGGGAGTCTACAATGAGCAGTTCTTC,CASSQDRLAGVYNEQFF
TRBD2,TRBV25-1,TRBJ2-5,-,TGTGCCAGCAGTGCGTTAGCGGGAGGGCTCGGGACCCAGTACTTC,CASSALAGGLGTQYF
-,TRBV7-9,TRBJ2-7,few,TGTGCCAGCAGCTCCGCTTCCCGGACGGGAGACTTCTACGAGCAGTACTTC,CASSSASRTGDFYEQYF
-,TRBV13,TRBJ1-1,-,TGTGCCAGCAGCTTCGACAAGCGGGCTGAAGCTTTCTTT,CASSFDKRAEAFF
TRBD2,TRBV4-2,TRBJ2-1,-,TGTGCCAGCAGCCAAGGACTAGCGGGATGGAGCGATGAGCAGTTCTTC,CASSQGLAGWSDEQFF
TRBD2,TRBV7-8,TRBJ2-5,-,TGTGCCAGCAGCTCGGGACTAGCGGGACGCATAGGAGAGACCCAGTACTTC,CASSSGLAGRIGETQYF
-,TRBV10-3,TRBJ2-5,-,TGTGCCATCAGTGAGGGACTAAATGGTGGGACCCAGTACTTC,CAISEGLNGGTQYF
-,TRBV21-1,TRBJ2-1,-,TGTGCCAGCAGCATCCAATGGACAGCCTCCTACAATGAGCAGTTCTTC,CASSIQWTASYNEQFF
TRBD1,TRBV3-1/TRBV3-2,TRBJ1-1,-,TGTGCCAGCAGTTTCGGACAGGGTGAAGCTTTCTTT,CASSFGQGEAFF
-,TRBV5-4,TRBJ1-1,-,TGTGCCAGCAGCTTGGCCGGGAGTGACACTGAAGCTTTCTTT,CASSLAGSDTEAFF
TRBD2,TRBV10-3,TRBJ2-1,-,TGTGCCAGCGAGAATAGCGGGGCCAATGAGCAGTTCTTC,CASENSGANEQFF
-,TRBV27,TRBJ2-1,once,TGTGCCAGCAGCCCGATCCGCAGGGAACAATTTTACAATGAGCAGTTCTTC,CASSPIRREQFYNEQFF
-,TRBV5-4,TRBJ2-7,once,TGTGCCAGCAGCTCCCTCCCCCCGGGTCTCGAGCAGTACTTC,CASSSLPPGLEQYF
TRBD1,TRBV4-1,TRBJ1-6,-,TGCGCCAGCAGCCAAGTGTTAAGGGACAGGGTTTCACCCCTCCACTTT,CASSQVLRDRVSPLHF
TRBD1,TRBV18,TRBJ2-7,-,TGTGCCAGCTCACGGACAGGGGAGGGAGAGCAGTACTTC,CASSRTGEGEQYF
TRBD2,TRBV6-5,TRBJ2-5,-,TGTGCCAGCCTCGGACTAGCGGGGCTAGAGACCCAGTACTTC,CASLGLAGLETQYF
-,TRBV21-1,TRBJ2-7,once,TGTGCCAGCAGCAAAACCAATAGTAAGGGGTACGAGCAGTACTTC,CASSKTNSKGYEQYF
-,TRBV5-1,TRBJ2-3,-,TGCGCCAGCCATCCCAGTCGTAAGGGGACAGATACGCAGTATTTT,CASHPSRKGTDTQYF
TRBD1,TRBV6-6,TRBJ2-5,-,TGTGCCAGCAGGGGACAGGGGGCCCAGTACTTC,CASRGQGAQYF
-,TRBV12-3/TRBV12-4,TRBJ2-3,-,TGTGCCAGCAGTTTGATAGGGGAAGATACGCAGTATTTT,CASSLIGEDTQYF
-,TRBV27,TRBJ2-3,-,TGTGCCAGCAGTTTCCCCGGGGCCGGCGGGATAACAGATACGCAGTATTTT,CASSFPGAGGITDTQYF
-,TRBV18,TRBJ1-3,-,TGTGCCAGCTCACCAGAAGCCTCTGGAAACACCATATATTTT,CASSPEASGNTIYF
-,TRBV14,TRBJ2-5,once,TGTGCCAGCAGCCAAGTCAGGCAGACCCAGTACTTC,CASSQVRQTQYF
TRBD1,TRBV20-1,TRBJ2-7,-,TGCAGTGCTAGTGGGACAGGGGGCCCATTTCGCTCCTACGAGCAGTACTTC,CSASGTGGPFRSYEQYF
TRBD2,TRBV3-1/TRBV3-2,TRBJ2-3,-,TGTGCCAGCAGCCAAGTTGGCAAGCGGGACAGCACAGATACGCAGTATTTT,CASSQVGKRDSTDTQYF
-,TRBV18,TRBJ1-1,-,TGTGCCAGCTCACCGGGAGTCATGAACACTGAAGCTTTCTTT,CASSPGVMNTEAFF
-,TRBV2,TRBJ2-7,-,TGTGCCAGCACCGGGCAGGGTTACGAGCAGTACTTC,CASTGQGYEQYF
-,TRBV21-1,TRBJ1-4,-,TGTGCCAGCAGCAACAGGGGTTACGGCGAAAAACTGTTTTTT,CASSNRGYGEKLFF
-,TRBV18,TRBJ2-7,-,TGTGCCAGCTCACCAAGTACGTCAGGGGTTGACGAGCAGTACTTC,CASSPSTSGVDEQYF
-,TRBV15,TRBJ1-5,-,TGTGCCACCAGCAGAGTGCCGAGCGGGCCCCAGCATTTT,CATSRVPSGPQHF
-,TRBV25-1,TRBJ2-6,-,TGTGCCAGCAGTGACATACAGGGACGCTCTGGGGCCAACGTCCTGACTTTC,CASSDIQGRSGANVLTF
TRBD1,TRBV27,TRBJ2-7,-,TGTGCCAGCAGTTTATCCCGGGGACAGGCCGGCAACTACGAGCAGTACTTC,CASSLSRGQAGNYEQYF
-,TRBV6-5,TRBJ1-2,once,TGTGCCAGCAGTTACTCGGGGGGTGGCTACACCTTC,CASSYSGGGYTF
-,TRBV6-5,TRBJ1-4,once,TGTGCCAGCAGTTACACAGCAACTAATGAAAAACTGTTTTTT,CASSYTATNEKLFF
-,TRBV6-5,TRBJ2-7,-,TGTGCCAGCAGTACGGAGTTCTCCTACGAGCAGTACTTC,CASSTEFSYEQYF
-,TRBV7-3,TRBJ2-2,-,TGTGCCAGCAGCTACGGGGGAGCCGGGGAGCTGTTTTTT,CASSYGGAGELFF